The text below deals with one T cell receptor (beta chain). Its antigen is unknown. Treatment was busulfan-fludarabine conditioning, a marrow graft, and cyclophosphamide on days +3 and +4. This entry comes from a study of T cells after posttransplantation cyclophosphamide. Repertoires were generated with immunoSEQ multiplex PCR, while TCRdb's copy carries only in-frame clones and drops some. The repertoire holds under 50,000 clones, with 90% as singletons. Notes on the study in general: Recipient CMV seropositivity and CMV reactivation strongly tracked TRB clonality.

Germline V gene data show CDR1 as PRHDT and CDR2 as FYEKMQ (reference sequence). This CDR3 contains 14 residues. Trimming removed 4 bases from V and 8 bases from J; junction bases left unmatched: 6. The sequencing used PBMCs, collected around 60 days after allogeneic stem cell transplant with posttransplant cyclophosphamide. This receptor was identified in a male patient aged 60 to 75 who received an allogeneic stem cell transplant from a related donor and was CMV-positive. Some T cells here may be from the graft donor. This rearrangement joins TRBV13 to TRBJ1-4, with 8 bases matching TRBD1. The CDR3 reads CASSSTDRGEKLFF. The DNA of the CDR3 is TGTGCCAGCAGCTCTACTGACAGGGGCGAAAAACTGTTTTTT. The complete variable domain, with remaining parts taken from reference TRBV13 and TRBJ1-4, reads AAGVIQSPRHLIKEKRETATLKCYPIPRHDTVYWYQQGPGQDPQFLISFYEKMQSDKGSIPDRFSAQQFSDYHSELNMSSLELGDSALYFCASSSTDRGEKLFFGSGTQLSVL.